The 12 T cell receptor beta chains in this list originate from one sample, sequenced in a study of T cell repertoires in cytomegalovirus infection. TCRdb independently ran MiXCR on the reads; one entry per CDR3 protein. In the table there are some 300,000 distinct CDR3 sequences, approximately 15% of which are singletons. Sequenced material: PBMCs. The receptor source for this set is a human donor in good health (CMV status not recorded). Some clones in this sample may be carry-over from other donors' samples.

DNA of the CDR3: TGTGCCAGCAGTGTGGCAGGGAGGCTACAAGAGACCCAGTACTTC. Protein product: CASSVAGRLQETQYF. V gene TRBV28 combines with J gene TRBJ2-5; a weak D match, TRBD2 (6 bases). The V gene's germline CDR1 is MDHEN and CDR2 SYDVKM. The V end was cut by 5 bases, the J end by 2 bases, with 15 bases between. This CDR3 spans 15 amino acids.

In this sample, this clonotype turned up a few times. CDR3 coding DNA: TGTGCCAGCAGTTACCTCATGGCCAGCAATCAGCCCCAGCATTTT. Encoded protein: CASSYLMASNQPQHF. This chain uses TRBV6-2 or TRBV6-3 with TRBJ1-5; D is uncertain. V was clipped by 2 bases and J by 1 base, with 9 bases between them. The CDR3 extends over 15 amino acids. CDR1 is MNHEY, CDR2 SVGEGT, per germline.

In its sample, this clonotype was seen many times. This chain joins TRBV28 and TRBJ1-4, with unresolved D. This CDR3 is 15 amino acids long. Germline V gene data show CDR1 as MDHEN and CDR2 as SYDVKM. The germline V and J ends were trimmed by 2 bases and 1 base, with 8 bases remaining between them. CDR3 protein: CASSLGGLTNEKLFF. DNA of the CDR3: TGTGCCAGCAGTTTAGGAGGTCTAACTAATGAAAAACTGTTTTTT.

This clonotype was seen many times. The CDR3 loop is CASSLGTLANQPQHF. CDR3 in DNA: TGTGCCAGCAGCTTAGGGACCCTTGCGAATCAGCCCCAGCATTTT. The chain has TRBV7-9 and TRBJ1-5; D remains unclear. CDR1 is SEHNR, CDR2 FQNEAQ, per germline (reference sequence). The germline V and J ends were trimmed by 1 base and 4 bases, with 11 bases remaining between them. The CDR3 sequence is 15 residues long.

This clonotype came up many times. The chain couples TRBV15 to TRBJ1-2, with D tentatively TRBD1 (5 bases). The V end lost 4 bases, the J end lost 0 bases, and 9 bases lay between the germline ends. The CDR3 extends over 14 amino acids. CDR1 is LNHNV, CDR2 YYDKDF, per germline (reference sequence). CDR3 nucleotide sequence: TGTGCCACCAGCATCGACAGCACTAACTATGGCTACACCTTC. Amino acids: CATSIDSTNYGYTF.

This clonotype came up a few times. The chain recombines TRBV9 with TRBJ2-6; TRBD2 agrees at 12 bases. The J segment lost 0 bases and the V segment lost 3 bases, leaving 4 bases of the junction unmatched. Germline V gene sequence: CDR1 SGDLS, CDR2 YYNGEE. The CDR3 has 18 residues. CDR3 sequence: CASSDGLAGSSGANVLTF. CDR3 bases: TGTGCCAGCAGCGACGGACTAGCGGGATCCTCTGGGGCCAACGTCCTGACTTTC.

At least ten counts were recorded for this clonotype. The chain is built from TRBV11-3 and TRBJ2-1; tentatively, D is TRBD1 or TRBD2 (5 bases each). This CDR3 contains 14 residues. Germline V gene sequence: CDR1 SGHNT, CDR2 YENEEA. V shed 4 bases and J shed 10 bases, with 17 bases lying between them. CDR3 sequence: CASSSPNGAGEQFF. CDR3 in DNA: TGTGCCAGCAGCTCACCAAACGGGGCAGGCGAGCAGTTCTTC.

This clonotype has a count of ten or more. The rearrangement uses TRBV6-1 and TRBJ2-7; 9 bases are a match to TRBD1. Germline lookup yields CDR1 MNHNS and CDR2 SASEGT. The CDR3 is 15 residues long. V dropped 6 bases and J dropped 5; count of bases not matched to a gene: 11. CDR3 amino acids: CASRDPGTGFNEQYF. In DNA, the CDR3 is TGTGCCAGCAGAGACCCCGGGACAGGGTTCAACGAGCAGTACTTC.

This clonotype was recorded many times. The V and J genes are TRBV5-1 and TRBJ1-4; 10 bases align to TRBD1. The CDR3 runs to 16 residues. The trim removed 4 bases at V and 8 bases at J, leaving 11 bases unmatched. CDR1 SGHRS and CDR2 YFSETQ come from the germline V gene. CDR3 sequence (DNA): TGCGCCAGCAGCAAGGCCGGACAGGGGGAATCCGAAAAACTGTTTTTT. Protein product: CASSKAGQGESEKLFF.

The chain combines TRBV28 with TRBJ2-7; 7 nucleotides agree with TRBD1. Looked up from germline, CDR1 is MDHEN and CDR2 is SYDVKM. V was clipped by 4 bases and J by 5 bases; unmatched bases: 11. This CDR3 has 15 amino acids. The chain's CDR3 is CASSSDRLGLHEQYF. The CDR3 DNA reads TGTGCCAGCAGTTCGGACAGGCTCGGTCTCCACGAGCAGTACTTC.

Comment on this clonotype: A read error may be the cause here, since a much bigger clone is one base away. The V and J genes are TRBV7-2 and TRBJ2-3; D is perhaps TRBD2 (5 bases). Germline CDR1 SGHTA, CDR2 FQGNSA. The CDR3 loop spans 15 amino acids. V was pared by 5 bases and J by 2 bases, with 14 bases between. The CDR3 reads CASSRRLEDTDTQYF. The CDR3 DNA follows: TGTGCCAGCAGCCGAAGGTTGGAGGACACAGATACGCAGTATTTT.

This clonotype was detected ten times or more. This chain uses TRBV11-2 with TRBJ2-5; possibly TRBD1 or TRBD2 for D (5 bases each). Looked up from germline, CDR1 is SGHAT and CDR2 is FQNNGV. V was cut by 6 bases and J by 2 bases, with 16 bases left in between. This CDR3 contains 15 residues. The CDR3 DNA follows: TGTGCCAGCAGGTCCGGGACCCTGGATCAAGAGACCCAGTACTTC. This translates into CASRSGTLDQETQYF.